These 31 T cell receptor beta chains were sequenced from one sample in a study of blood T cell repertoires in COVID-19. Using immunoSEQ multiplex PCR, the repertoire was profiled, and TCRdb retains in-frame clones only, with some absent. The sample carries 300,000 to 450,000 clones, 89% recorded once. The sample consisted of peripheral blood. Source of these receptors: a woman aged 25 to 39 with COVID-19, enrolled during active disease.

The chain links TRBV7-9 to TRBJ2-7; D may be TRBD1 (5 bases). This CDR3 contains 14 residues. Germline-derived CDR1 and CDR2 are SEHNR and FQNEAQ (reference sequence). With 0 bases removed from V and 3 bases from J, the gap between germline ends came to 9 bases. The CDR3 nucleotides read TGTGCCAGCAGCTTAGCGGGGCAGGGCTACGAGCAGTACGTC. It translates to CASSLAGQGYEQYV.

Details on this clone: This sample also contains other DNA sequences that code for the same CDR3. The CDR3 region is CASSQDPVSSYNSPLHF. The DNA for the CDR3 is TGCGCCAGCAGCCAAGATCCGGTTAGCTCCTATAATTCACCCCTCCACTTT. The chain combines TRBV4-3 with TRBJ1-6; D remains unclear. V lost 0 bases and J lost 0, with 9 bases in between. CDR3 length equals 17 residues. Germline CDR1 is LGHNA and CDR2 is YSLEER.

The V gene is TRBV6-5, the J gene TRBJ1-6; TRBD1 is a possible D gene (6 bases). Germline lookup yields CDR1 MNHEY and CDR2 SVGAGI. V shed 6 bases and J shed 8 bases, with 14 bases lying between them. The CDR3 loop spans 14 amino acids. CDR3 sequence (DNA): TGTGCCAGCAGATTCGGGGAGGGGGATTCACCCCTCCACTTT. Its protein is CASRFGEGDSPLHF.

The chain combines TRBV29-1 with TRBJ1-3, with D hard to call. V was pared by 4 bases and J by 0 bases, with 10 bases between. The germline CDR1 and CDR2 sequences are SQVTM and ANQGSEA. This CDR3 comprises 14 residues. CDR3: CSVVESLSGNTIYF. The CDR3 DNA sequence: TGCAGCGTTGTAGAGAGTCTCTCTGGAAACACCATATATTTT. Supplemented by reference TRBV29-1 and TRBJ1-3, the full variable domain reads SAVISQKPSRDICQRGTSLTIQCQVDSQVTMMFWYRQQPGQSLTLIATANQGSEATYESGFVIDKFPISRPNLTFSTLTVSNMSPEDSSIYLCSVVESLSGNTIYFGEGSWLTVV.

V gene TRBV27 combines with J gene TRBJ2-5; D uncertain. The V gene lost 3 bases and the J gene lost 1 base, with 6 bases spanning the gap. The V gene's germline CDR1 is MNHEY and CDR2 SMNVEV (reference sequence). This CDR3 spans 13 amino acids. The CDR3 DNA reads TGTGCCAGCAGTTTGGGCCCCCAAGAGACCCAGTACTTC. It specifies CASSLGPQETQYF.

The genes are TRBV10-3 and TRBJ1-2, with TRBD1 identical over 8 bases. The CDR3 runs to 15 residues. Germline assignment: CDR1 ENHRY and CDR2 SYGVKD. With 6 bases clipped from V and 7 bases from J, the junction kept 13 bases outside the gene matches. This chain's CDR3 is CAISDKGQGLIGYTF. The CDR3 bases are TGTGCCATCAGCGATAAAGGACAGGGCCTTATTGGCTACACCTTC.

The J gene is TRBJ2-5, the V gene TRBV13; 11 bases map to TRBD2. The V segment lost 5 bases and the J segment 4 bases; nucleotides outside the gene matches: 3. CDR3 length: 14 amino acids. In germline, CDR1 is PRHDT, CDR2 FYEKMQ (reference sequence). CDR3 DNA: TGTGCCAGCAGCCCCGGGACTAGCGGAGAGACCCAGTACTTC. It codes for CASSPGTSGETQYF.

This chain uses TRBV19 with TRBJ2-3; 9 nucleotides agree with TRBD1. Losses at the gene ends were 2 bases for V and 5 bases for J; bases not matched to a gene: 5. The germline CDR1 and CDR2 sequences are LNHDA and SQIVND (reference sequence). The CDR3 sequence is 15 residues long. CDR3 region: CASSIRDRVRDTQYF. The CDR3 region has the DNA TGTGCCAGTAGTATACGGGACAGGGTTCGAGATACGCAGTATTTT. The full variable domain, its missing parts supplied by reference TRBV19 and TRBJ2-3, is DGGITQSPKYLFRKEGQNVTLSCEQNLNHDAMYWYRQDPGQGLRLIYYSQIVNDFQKGDIAEGYSVSREKKESFPLTVTSAQKNPTAFYLCASSIRDRVRDTQYFGPGTRLTVL.

The chain uses TRBV28 and TRBJ2-7, with unresolved D. The length of the CDR3 is 13 residues. V lost 4 bases, J lost 3 bases, and 10 bases lay in between. CDR1 is MDHEN, CDR2 SYDVKM, per germline. CDR3 loop: CASSYESYYEQYF. CDR3 DNA sequence: TGTGCCAGCAGTTATGAGTCCTACTACGAGCAGTACTTC. The entire variable domain, with the rest obtained from reference TRBV28 and TRBJ2-7, is as follows: DVKVTQSSRYLVKRTGEKVFLECVQDMDHENMFWYRQDPGLGLRLIYFSYDVKMKEKGDIPEGYSVSREKKERFSLILESASTNQTSMYLCASSYESYYEQYFGPGTRLTVT.

The chain combines TRBV7-9 with TRBJ1-2; possible D gene TRBD1, 5 bases. CDR3 length: 14 residues. Germline CDR1 reads SEHNR; CDR2 reads FQNEAQ (reference sequence). Trimming took off 5 bases at V and 2 bases at J, with 12 bases between the two ends. The CDR3 loop reads CASSGRGTNYGYTF. CDR3 nucleotides: TGTGCCAGCAGCGGGAGGGGAACCAACTATGGCTACACCTTC.

The chain couples TRBV30 to TRBJ2-5, with D tentatively TRBD1 (6 bases). The germline gives CDR1 GTSNPN, CDR2 SVGIG (reference sequence). With 4 bases removed from V and 1 base from J, the gap between germline ends came to 10 bases. The length of the CDR3 is 13 residues. The CDR3, as DNA: TGTGCCTGGATGGGGGCCCCCCAAGAGACCCAGTACTTC. Encoded protein: CAWMGAPQETQYF.

J is TRBJ1-6 and V is TRBV7-9, with a tentative D call TRBD1 (5 bases). V lost 3 bases and J 5 bases, leaving 8 bases between the germline ends. Looked up from germline, CDR1 is SEHNR and CDR2 is FQNEAQ (reference sequence). The CDR3 is 14 amino acids. DNA for the CDR3: TGTGCCAGCAGCTTGGGGCGGAATAATTCACCCCTCCACTTT. It is translated as CASSLGRNNSPLHF.

The V and J genes are TRBV21-1 and TRBJ1-2; the D segment call TRBD1 is taken from the table without a DNA check. TRBV21-1 is designated a pseudogene. The CDR3 runs to 13 residues. CDR3 DNA: TGTGCCAGCGGAAAGACAGGGAGATATGGCTACACCTTC. Amino acid sequence: CASGKTGRYGYTF.

This rearrangement joins TRBV7-2 to TRBJ2-7; the match to TRBD1 covers 10 bases. The germline V gene encodes CDR1 SGHTA and CDR2 FQGNSA. The CDR3 loop spans 15 amino acids. The J segment lost 3 bases and the V segment lost 8 bases, leaving 10 bases of the junction unmatched. The CDR3 protein is CASGKVRDRGYEQYF. The CDR3 nucleotides read TGTGCCAGCGGAAAAGTCCGGGACAGGGGCTACGAGCAGTACTTC.

The chain is built from TRBV24-1 and TRBJ2-1, with 13 nucleotides matching TRBD2. Germline V gene data show CDR1 as KGHDR and CDR2 as SFDVKD. This CDR3 contains 17 residues. V shed 4 bases, J shed 9 bases, and the junction held 11 bases outside the gene matches. The CDR3 spells CATSDAPGTSGKGEQFF. The CDR3 DNA reads TGTGCCACCAGTGACGCGCCTGGGACTAGCGGGAAGGGTGAGCAGTTCTTC.

This chain uses TRBV29-1 with TRBJ1-4; possible D gene TRBD1, 6 bases. The CDR3 extends over 13 amino acids. Per germline, CDR1 SQVTM and CDR2 ANQGSEA. V lost 7 bases and J 10 bases, leaving 19 bases between the germline ends. The CDR3 DNA reads as TGCAGCGGCCAGACAGGAGCCAAGGGAAAACTGTTTTTT. Protein product: CSGQTGAKGKLFF.

The gene calls are TRBV7-2 and TRBJ2-5; 7 bases map to TRBD2. The CDR3 runs to 14 residues. V lost 5 bases and J lost 4; bases outside the gene matches: 7. Germline values: CDR1 SGHTA, CDR2 FQGNSA. CDR3 nucleotides: TGTGCCAGCAGCCCAAGCTTAGCGGGAGAGACCCAGTACTTC. Encoded protein: CASSPSLAGETQYF. The full variable domain, its missing parts supplied by reference TRBV7-2 and TRBJ2-5, is GAGVSQSPSNKVTEKGKDVELRCDPISGHTALYWYRQSLGQGLEFLIYFQGNSAPDKSGLPSDRFSAERTGGSVSTLTIQRTQQEDSAVYLCASSPSLAGETQYFGPGTRLLVL.

This clone was seen only once. This chain uses TRBV10-3 with TRBJ1-5; D gene uncertain. Trimming shortened V by 3 bases and J by 9 bases, and 15 bases separated the two germline ends. Germline V CDR1 and CDR2: ENHRY, SYGVKD. The CDR3 runs 14 residues. CDR3 amino acids: CAISEEDGLMPQHF. The DNA of the CDR3 is TGTGCCATCAGTGAAGAAGACGGACTGATGCCCCAGCATTTT.

The chain employs TRBV15 and TRBJ1-1; D is possibly TRBD1 (5 bases). The length of the CDR3 is 14 residues. Trimming removed 1 base at V and 8 bases at J, with 14 bases between. Germline assignment: CDR1 LNHNV and CDR2 YYDKDF (reference sequence). CDR3 in DNA: TGTGCCACCAGCAGAGTACTGTCAGGGCGAGAAGCTTTCTTT. Amino acid sequence: CATSRVLSGREAFF.

The chain uses TRBV7-9 and TRBJ2-1; 14 positions match TRBD2. Germline V gives CDR1 SEHNR, CDR2 FQNEAQ (reference sequence). The CDR3 length is 18 residues. V was pared by 0 bases and J by 8 bases, with 9 bases of the junction left unmatched. Written as DNA, the CDR3 is TGTGCCAGCAGCTTAGCTTGGGGGACTAGCGGGAGACGCGATGAGCAGTTCTTC. Protein: CASSLAWGTSGRRDEQFF.

The sample holds a few counts of this clone. J is TRBJ2-5 and V is TRBV5-1, with TRBD2 matching over 8 bases. The germline V gene encodes CDR1 SGHRS and CDR2 YFSETQ. Germline trimming cut 2 bases from V and 4 bases from J; bases unmatched to any gene: 4. The CDR3 consists of 14 residues. The chain's CDR3 is CASSFQAGGETQYF. CDR3 bases: TGCGCCAGCAGCTTTCAGGCGGGGGGAGAGACCCAGTACTTC.

V gene TRBV28 combines with J gene TRBJ1-2, with TRBD1 identical over 9 bases. The junction had 7 bases not matched to a gene; V was cut back by 11 bases and J by 3 bases. CDR1 is MDHEN and CDR2 is SYDVKM in the germline V gene. CDR3 length: 13 residues. The CDR3 bases are TGTGCCGTACGACAGGGGGGTTACTATGGCTACACCTTC. This translates into CAVRQGGYYGYTF.

The sample holds a few counts of this clone. J is TRBJ1-1 and V is TRBV28; possibly TRBD1 for D (5 bases). CDR1 and CDR2 from the germline V gene are MDHEN and SYDVKM. V lost 7 bases and J lost 4, with 7 bases in between. This CDR3 comprises 11 residues. The CDR3 protein is CASIQGTEAFF. For the CDR3, the DNA is TGTGCCAGCATTCAGGGCACTGAAGCTTTCTTT. The entire variable domain, with the rest obtained from reference TRBV28 and TRBJ1-1, is as follows: DVKVTQSSRYLVKRTGEKVFLECVQDMDHENMFWYRQDPGLGLRLIYFSYDVKMKEKGDIPEGYSVSREKKERFSLILESASTNQTSMYLCASIQGTEAFFGQGTRLTVV.

The gene calls are TRBV4-1 and TRBJ1-1; D is possibly TRBD1 (5 bases). Germline V CDR1 and CDR2: MGHRA, YSYEKL. CDR3 length: 16 amino acids. Trimming removed 2 bases at V and 1 base at J, with 14 bases between. As DNA, the CDR3 is TGCGCCAGCAGCCAAATAGGGAGGGGCGGGAACACTGAAGCTTTCTTT. It encodes CASSQIGRGGNTEAFF.

CDR3 sequence: CSVGQRPETYSNQPQHF. Written as DNA, the CDR3 is TGCAGCGTCGGACAGCGACCCGAGACTTATAGCAATCAGCCCCAGCATTTT. This chain connects TRBV29-1 to TRBJ1-5; perhaps TRBD1 as D (6 bases). The CDR3 spans 17 residues. V lost 6 bases, J lost 0 bases, and 21 bases lay in between. Germline CDR1 and CDR2: SQVTM and ANQGSEA.

J is TRBJ2-7 and V is TRBV4-1; possible D gene TRBD2, 6 bases. Trimming cost V 4 bases and J 5 bases, with 15 bases left between them. Germline lookup yields CDR1 MGHRA and CDR2 YSYEKL. The CDR3 length is 14 residues. CDR3 in DNA: TGCGCCAGCAGCCCACGCGGTGGGGGGAACGAGCAGTACTTC. Protein product: CASSPRGGGNEQYF.

This chain joins TRBV2 and TRBJ2-7; tentatively, D is TRBD1 (6 bases). V was clipped by 0 bases and J by 3 bases, with 12 bases between them. The CDR3 extends over 15 amino acids. Germline V CDR1 and CDR2: SNHLY, FYNNEI. As DNA, the CDR3 is TGTGCCAGCAGTGAAGCCAGGGGTTTAAGCTACGAGCAGTACTTC. It encodes CASSEARGLSYEQYF.

The chain combines TRBV4-1 with TRBJ2-1; 11 nucleotides match TRBD2. Germline values: CDR1 MGHRA, CDR2 YSYEKL. V shed 2 bases, J shed 4 bases, and the junction held 10 bases outside the gene matches. The CDR3 is 18 residues long. The CDR3 reads CASSQTGLAEGIYNEQFF. In DNA, the CDR3 is TGCGCCAGCAGCCAAACGGGACTAGCGGAGGGAATTTACAATGAGCAGTTCTTC.

The chain carries TRBV7-9 and TRBJ2-3; tentative D call: TRBD1 (6 bases). The CDR3 has 17 amino acids. Germline CDR1 reads SEHNR; CDR2 reads FQNEAQ (reference sequence). V was trimmed by 5 bases and J by 0 bases, leaving 18 bases between them. CDR3 protein: CASSETNQGWSTDTQYF. In DNA, the CDR3 is TGTGCCAGCAGCGAAACAAATCAGGGGTGGAGCACAGATACGCAGTATTTT.

V gene TRBV7-9 combines with J gene TRBJ2-7; 7 bases fit TRBD1. Germline V CDR1 and CDR2: SEHNR, FQNEAQ (reference sequence). This CDR3 has 14 residues. Trimming cost V 1 base and J 2 bases; bases outside gene matches: 2. This chain's CDR3 is CASSLGGQAYEQYF. The CDR3 coding sequence is TGTGCCAGCAGCTTAGGAGGACAGGCCTACGAGCAGTACTTC.

The chain is built from TRBV7-2 and TRBJ2-1; TRBD1 aligns across 7 bases. Looked up from germline, CDR1 is SGHTA and CDR2 is FQGNSA. V was clipped by 1 base and J by 3 bases; unmatched bases: 6. The CDR3 runs 16 residues. CDR3 region: CASSLEGGEVYNEQFF. The DNA for the CDR3 is TGTGCCAGCAGCTTAGAAGGGGGCGAGGTCTACAATGAGCAGTTCTTC. Full variable domain (missing parts from reference TRBV7-2 and TRBJ2-1): GAGVSQSPSNKVTEKGKDVELRCDPISGHTALYWYRQSLGQGLEFLIYFQGNSAPDKSGLPSDRFSAERTGGSVSTLTIQRTQQEDSAVYLCASSLEGGEVYNEQFFGPGTRLTVL.